The 10 T cell receptor beta chains given below trace back to one sample, sequenced in a study of blood T cell repertoires in COVID-19. Assay: immunoSEQ multiplex PCR; the TCRdb copy retains only in-frame clones and omits some. The data contain 150,000 to 200,000 clones, around 85% of them seen just once; the ten biggest clones take up approximately 7%. Sequenced sample: peripheral blood. All receptors derive from an older man with COVID-19, enrolled during active disease.

The chain links TRBV9 to TRBJ2-6; 12 bases match TRBD1. The CDR3 extends over 20 amino acids. Germline-derived CDR1 and CDR2 are SGDLS and YYNGEE. Unmatched junction bases numbered 11, after V lost 3 bases and J lost 1 base. The CDR3: CASSDGTGGVKGSGANVLTF. The DNA for the CDR3 is TGTGCCAGCAGCGACGGGACAGGGGGCGTCAAAGGATCTGGGGCCAACGTCCTGACTTTC.

The V gene is TRBV10-3, the J gene TRBJ2-2, with a tentative D call TRBD1 (6 bases). The CDR3 extends over 13 amino acids. Trimming removed 3 bases from V and 8 bases from J, with 10 bases in between. Germline CDR1 is ENHRY and CDR2 is SYGVKD. CDR3: CAISEQGRGELFF. CDR3 in DNA: TGTGCCATCAGTGAACAGGGCAGAGGGGAGCTGTTTTTT.

The J gene is TRBJ2-1, the V gene TRBV5-1; 7 bases match TRBD1. V lost 0 bases and J lost 5; bases outside the gene matches: 2. Germline V gene lookup returns CDR1 SGHRS and CDR2 YFSETQ. The CDR3 extends over 14 amino acids. CDR3 sequence: CASSLETGNNEQFF. CDR3 nucleotide sequence: TGCGCCAGCAGCTTGGAGACAGGGAACAATGAGCAGTTCTTC.

The sample holds one count of this clone. The chain uses TRBV5-4 and TRBJ1-6; tentative D call: TRBD1 (6 bases). CDR1 and CDR2 from the germline V gene are SGHNT and YYREEE (reference sequence). The V and J ends lost 3 bases and 6 bases respectively, with 16 bases between them. The CDR3 covers 16 residues. CDR3 sequence reads: CASSSQQGGGNSPLHF. CDR3 coding DNA: TGTGCCAGCAGCTCGCAACAGGGAGGGGGTAATTCACCCCTCCACTTT.

The chain couples TRBV28 to TRBJ1-4; D may be TRBD1 (6 bases). The CDR3 runs to 13 residues. V lost 4 bases and J 7 bases, leaving 10 bases between the germline ends. The germline V gene encodes CDR1 MDHEN and CDR2 SYDVKM. CDR3 sequence: CASSSGGPEKLFF. In DNA, the CDR3 is TGTGCCAGCAGTTCCGGGGGGCCTGAAAAACTGTTTTTT.

The rearrangement links TRBV29-1 to TRBJ1-2; TRBD1 is a possible D gene (6 bases). The ends were cut back, 6 bases at V and 6 bases at J, with 11 bases in the middle. The germline CDR1 and CDR2 sequences are SQVTM and ANQGSEA. CDR3 length equals 11 residues. CDR3 in DNA: TGCAGCGTCCAGGGGATGGATGGCTACACCTTC. Its protein is CSVQGMDGYTF.

The chain joins TRBV19 to TRBJ2-7, with 7 bases lining up with TRBD1. The germline V gene has CDR1 LNHDA and CDR2 SQIVND (reference sequence). This CDR3 is built from 15 residues. V dropped 2 bases and J dropped 3; count of bases not matched to a gene: 7. The chain's CDR3 is CASSIMIGDSYEQYF. DNA of the CDR3: TGTGCCAGTAGTATAATGATCGGGGACAGCTACGAGCAGTACTTC.

J is TRBJ1-2 and V is TRBV18; no reliable D call. The CDR3 spans 13 residues. Between the trimmed V and J ends, which lost 6 bases and 1 base, there was a span of 9 bases. In germline, CDR1 is KGHSH, CDR2 LQKENI. The DNA of the CDR3 is TGTGCCAGCTCGGGAGCCTTTAACTATGGCTACACCTTC. Protein product: CASSGAFNYGYTF.

As for this clone: This specimen includes other DNA sequences encoding the same CDR3. The J gene is TRBJ2-7, the V gene TRBV12-3 or TRBV12-4; 7 bases are shared with TRBD1. This CDR3 region has 12 residues. The V segment lost 6 bases and the J segment 5 bases; nucleotides outside the gene matches: 4. CDR3 DNA: TGTGCCAGCAGCCCAACAGGGGACGAGCAGTACTTC. It encodes CASSPTGDEQYF.

The J gene is TRBJ2-3, the V gene TRBV6-2 or TRBV6-3, with D perhaps TRBD1 (5 bases). V lost 0 bases and J 0 bases, leaving 13 bases between the germline ends. This CDR3 has 17 amino acids. Germline V gene sequence: CDR1 MNHEY, CDR2 SVGEGT. The CDR3 spells CASSYSIQGKSTDTQYF. The CDR3 DNA follows: TGTGCCAGCAGTTACTCGATTCAGGGAAAAAGCACAGATACGCAGTATTTT.